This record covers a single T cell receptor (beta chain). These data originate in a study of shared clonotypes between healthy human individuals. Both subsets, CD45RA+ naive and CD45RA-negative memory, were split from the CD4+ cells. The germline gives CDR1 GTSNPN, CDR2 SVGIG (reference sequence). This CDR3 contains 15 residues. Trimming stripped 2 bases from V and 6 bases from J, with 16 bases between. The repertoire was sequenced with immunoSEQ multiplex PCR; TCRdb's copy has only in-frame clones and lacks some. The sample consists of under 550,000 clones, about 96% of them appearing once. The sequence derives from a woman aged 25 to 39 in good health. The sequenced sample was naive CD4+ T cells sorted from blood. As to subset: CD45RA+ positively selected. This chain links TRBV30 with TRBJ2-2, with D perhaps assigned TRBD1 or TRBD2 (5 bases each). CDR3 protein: CAWSPGQGVSGELFF. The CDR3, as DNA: TGTGCCTGGAGTCCGGGGCAGGGAGTATCCGGGGAGCTGTTTTTT.